Presented here are 28 T cell receptor beta chains from one specimen sequenced in a study of T cells in localized non-small cell lung cancer. Assay used: immunoSEQ multiplex PCR; TCRdb lists only in-frame clones, some missing. The repertoire holds about 11,000 clones, with approximately 85% as singletons. Specimen: peripheral blood, collected before any cancer treatment. The receptors were gathered from a male donor at least 60 years old with stage III lung adenocarcinoma.

The V call is TRBV5-4, the J call TRBJ2-1, with D hard to call. The CDR3 consists of 16 residues. CDR1 is SGHNT, CDR2 YYREEE, per germline (reference sequence). V was shortened by 4 bases and J by 2 bases, with 16 bases between the two germline ends. CDR3 bases: TGTGCCAGCAGCGGACCTAGGGTGGCCGCCTACAATGAGCAGTTCTTC. Residues: CASSGPRVAAYNEQFF.

The chain uses TRBV11-2 and TRBJ2-2; D may be TRBD1 (5 bases). V lost 5 bases and J lost 4, with 14 bases in between. This CDR3 has 15 amino acids. Germline assignment: CDR1 SGHAT and CDR2 FQNNGV. CDR3 nucleotides: TGTGCCAGCAGCCCCCAGGGCATTGGCACCGGGGAGCTGTTTTTT. This sequence encodes CASSPQGIGTGELFF.

The chain combines TRBV5-4 with TRBJ2-7; the D gene is possibly TRBD2 (7 bases). This CDR3 spans 14 amino acids. Germline V CDR1 and CDR2: SGHNT, YYREEE (reference sequence). V was trimmed by 4 bases and J by 0 bases, leaving 11 bases between them. CDR3 in DNA: TGTGCCAGCAGCCGAGGGGGGGGCTCCTACGAGCAGTACTTC. Its protein product is CASSRGGGSYEQYF.

The V gene is TRBV7-2, the J gene TRBJ2-5; 7 positions agree with TRBD2. Trimming cost V 5 bases and J 4 bases; bases outside gene matches: 13. The CDR3 is 16 residues long. CDR1 SGHTA and CDR2 FQGNSA come from the germline V gene. CDR3 residues: CASSGTLRELRETQYF. The CDR3 DNA sequence: TGTGCCAGCAGCGGTACCTTGCGGGAGTTAAGAGAGACCCAGTACTTC.

This sequence joins TRBV4-3 and TRBJ2-1; D gene unclear. The CDR3 has 14 amino acids. V gave up 0 bases and J gave up 6 bases, with 9 bases separating them. Germline lookup yields CDR1 LGHNA and CDR2 YSLEER. CDR3 in DNA: TGCGCCAGCAGCCAAGATCGGGCGGCCAATGAGCAGTTCTTC. This encodes CASSQDRAANEQFF.

This chain connects TRBV7-9 to TRBJ1-5, with D unresolved. The V gene's germline CDR1 is SEHNR and CDR2 FQNEAQ (reference sequence). The CDR3 consists of 13 residues. With 2 bases removed from V and 4 bases from J, the gap between germline ends came to 6 bases. CDR3 DNA: TGTGCCAGCAGCTTATCTGGGAATCAGCCCCAGCATTTT. Protein: CASSLSGNQPQHF.

The CDR3 loop reads CASALGLGSGNTIYF. The CDR3 DNA sequence: TGTGCTAGTGCCTTAGGCCTCGGGTCTGGAAACACCATATATTTT. This chain uses TRBV12-5 with TRBJ1-3; D ambiguous. Trimming cost V 7 bases and J 1 base, with 14 bases left between them. This CDR3 has 15 residues. Germline V gene data show CDR1 as LGHNT and CDR2 as FRNRAP.

This chain joins TRBV18 and TRBJ1-6, with D maybe TRBD1 (5 bases). Trimming removed 8 bases at V and 0 bases at J, with 17 bases between. CDR1 is KGHSH, CDR2 LQKENI, per germline. The CDR3 is 17 residues long. In DNA, the CDR3 is TGTGCCAGCCGAGGGACGGCGACGAGCTCCTATAATTCACCCCTCCACTTT. It specifies CASRGTATSSYNSPLHF.

This clone was found a few times. This sequence joins TRBV12-2 and TRBJ1-6. TRBV12-2 constitutes a pseudogene. The CDR3 totals 12 residues. The DNA of the CDR3 is TGTGCAAGTCGCCACGGGGGATCACCCCTCCACTTT. It yields the protein CASRHGGSPLHF.

The chain is built from TRBV4-3 and TRBJ1-1; TRBD1 matches at 11 bases. CDR1 is LGHNA, CDR2 YSLEER, per germline. The J segment lost 2 bases and the V segment lost 4 bases, leaving 18 bases of the junction unmatched. The CDR3 has 20 residues. The CDR3 region has the DNA TGCGCCAGCAGCCCGGACAGGGGGCGCGGGCCGGAAGGGCCTAACACTGAAGCTTTCTTT. Protein sequence: CASSPDRGRGPEGPNTEAFF.

J is TRBJ1-1 and V is TRBV6-5; D is unresolved. The CDR3 contains 12 residues. Germline-derived CDR1 and CDR2 are MNHEY and SVGAGI. V shed 5 bases and J shed 1 base, with 5 bases lying between them. The CDR3 here is CASSKWNTEAFF. The CDR3 nucleotides are TGTGCCAGCAGTAAATGGAACACTGAAGCTTTCTTT.

The chain couples TRBV7-8 to TRBJ1-3, with D perhaps matching TRBD1 (5 bases). V was shortened by 8 bases and J by 0 bases, with 11 bases between the two germline ends. Germline V gene lookup returns CDR1 SGHVS and CDR2 FQNEAQ. The CDR3 has 14 amino acids. CDR3 sequence reads: CASARQTSGNTIYF. As DNA, the CDR3 is TGTGCCAGCGCCCGACAGACCTCTGGAAACACCATATATTTT.

The gene calls are TRBV7-8 and TRBJ1-5, with D possibly being TRBD1 (5 bases). Germline V gene sequence: CDR1 SGHVS, CDR2 FQNEAQ. V was pared by 0 bases and J by 4 bases, with 10 bases between. This CDR3 is built from 15 residues. CDR3: CASSLADSLNQPQHF. Written as DNA, the CDR3 is TGTGCCAGCAGCTTAGCAGACAGTTTGAATCAGCCCCAGCATTTT. Filled out from reference TRBV7-8 and TRBJ1-5, the complete variable domain reads GAGVSQSPRYKVAKRGQDVALRCDPISGHVSLFWYQQALGQGPEFLTYFQNEAQLDKSGLPSDRFFAERPEGSVSTLKIQRTQQEDSAVYLCASSLADSLNQPQHFGDGTRLSIL.

The chain combines TRBV2 with TRBJ1-1, with D hard to call. Trimming removed 1 base at V and 1 base at J, with 7 bases between. Germline CDR1 reads SNHLY; CDR2 reads FYNNEI. This CDR3 spans 14 amino acids. The CDR3 region has the DNA TGTGCCAGCAGTGAAGGAGCTGGGAACACTGAAGCTTTCTTT. Protein: CASSEGAGNTEAFF. Complete variable domain (other parts from reference TRBV2 and TRBJ1-1): EPEVTQTPSHQVTQMGQEVILRCVPISNHLYFYWYRQILGQKVEFLVSFYNNEISEKSEIFDDQFSVERPDGSNFTLKIRSTKLEDSAMYFCASSEGAGNTEAFFGQGTRLTVV.

This chain connects TRBV29-1 to TRBJ2-2; the D gene could be TRBD1 or TRBD2 (7 bases each). Trimming shortened V by 6 bases and J by 2 bases, and 16 bases separated the two germline ends. This CDR3 comprises 15 residues. Germline V gene sequence: CDR1 SQVTM, CDR2 ANQGSEA. The DNA of the CDR3 is TGCAGCGTCTCCAGGGGGGGGCCCAACACCGGGGAGCTGTTTTTT. It is translated as CSVSRGGPNTGELFF.

This clone was seen a few times. V and J are TRBV2 and TRBJ2-3; 7 nucleotides line up with TRBD1. Germline V CDR1 and CDR2: SNHLY, FYNNEI. The CDR3 has 14 residues. V dropped 2 bases and J dropped 1; count of bases not matched to a gene: 0. The CDR3 DNA sequence: TGTGCCAGCAGTGAACAGGGGGGCACAGATACGCAGTATTTT. Translating gives CASSEQGGTDTQYF.

The chain is built from TRBV9 and TRBJ2-7, with D unresolved. The CDR3 is 13 residues long. V lost 0 bases and J 3 bases, leaving 7 bases between the germline ends. CDR1 and CDR2 from the germline V gene are SGDLS and YYNGEE. The CDR3 nucleotides read TGTGCCAGCAGCGTAGAGGCCGGCTACGAGCAGTACTTC. Translating gives CASSVEAGYEQYF.

J is TRBJ1-6 and V is TRBV5-1; TRBD1 aligns across 8 bases. The CDR3 has 15 residues. J gave up 5 bases and V 3 bases, and 4 bases lay outside the gene matches. Germline CDR1 is SGHRS and CDR2 is YFSETQ. The CDR3 here is CASSSGQGNNSPLHF. CDR3 bases: TGCGCCAGCAGCTCTGGACAGGGCAATAATTCACCCCTCCACTTT.

The chain couples TRBV4-1 to TRBJ2-7; the D call may be TRBD1 or TRBD2 (6 bases each). CDR3 length: 17 residues. Germline assignment: CDR1 MGHRA and CDR2 YSYEKL. Deletions cut 2 bases from V and 0 bases from J, with 17 bases between. In DNA form, the CDR3 reads TGCGCCAGCAGCCAATCATTGGGGGCCGGGAGCTCCTACGAGCAGTACTTC. Protein sequence: CASSQSLGAGSSYEQYF.

The chain links TRBV6-5 to TRBJ1-3; D may be TRBD1 (6 bases). CDR1 is MNHEY and CDR2 is SVGAGI in the germline V gene. The germline V and J ends were trimmed by 6 bases and 4 bases, with 16 bases remaining between them. CDR3 size: 15 residues. CDR3 bases: TGTGCCAGCAGCCCCGGACAGATAGACGGAAACACCATATATTTT. Amino acid sequence: CASSPGQIDGNTIYF.

The gene calls are TRBV7-2 and TRBJ1-1; no firm D call. CDR3 length equals 13 residues. The V gene lost 3 bases and the J gene lost 4 bases, with 9 bases spanning the gap. The germline CDR1 and CDR2 sequences are SGHTA and FQGNSA. CDR3 sequence reads: CASSFRVGTEAFF. The CDR3 DNA is TGTGCCAGCAGCTTTCGGGTGGGCACTGAAGCTTTCTTT. The full variable domain, rest sourced from reference TRBV7-2 and TRBJ1-1, is GAGVSQSPSNKVTEKGKDVELRCDPISGHTALYWYRQSLGQGLEFLIYFQGNSAPDKSGLPSDRFSAERTGGSVSTLTIQRTQQEDSAVYLCASSFRVGTEAFFGQGTRLTVV.

The chain is built from TRBV4-3 and TRBJ1-6; weak D call: TRBD1 (6 bases). Germline CDR1 and CDR2: LGHNA and YSLEER. CDR3 length: 13 residues. V was pared by 4 bases and J by 7 bases, with 8 bases between. CDR3 in amino acids: CASSPRGNSPLHF. The CDR3 bases are TGCGCCAGCAGCCCCAGGGGAAATTCACCCCTCCACTTT.

The rearrangement links TRBV5-4 to TRBJ2-5, with D hard to call. V was clipped by 4 bases and J by 5 bases, with 12 bases between them. Germline loops: CDR1 SGHNT, CDR2 YYREEE (reference sequence). The CDR3 sequence is 13 residues long. The CDR3 DNA reads TGTGCCAGCAGCACTACCCTGGGGGAGACCCAGTACTTC. Protein product: CASSTTLGETQYF.

This clone was recorded once. The J gene is TRBJ2-5, the V gene TRBV5-6, with 8 bases that match TRBD1. CDR1 and CDR2 (germline): SGHDT, YYEEEE. Trimming cost V 4 bases and J 5 bases; bases outside gene matches: 7. The CDR3 is made up of 14 amino acids. Here the CDR3 reads CASSQGTGGETQYF. For the CDR3, the DNA is TGTGCCAGCAGCCAAGGGACAGGAGGGGAGACCCAGTACTTC.

This clone was found once. The chain carries TRBV7-3 and TRBJ1-2; D remains ambiguous. V was cut by 2 bases and J by 8 bases, with 15 bases left in between. CDR1 and CDR2 from the germline V gene are SGHTA and FQGTGA. The CDR3 is made up of 14 amino acids. The CDR3 DNA follows: TGTGCCAGCAGCTTAGGTCGGGGAGCGAGAGGCTACACCTTC. Protein: CASSLGRGARGYTF. The whole variable domain, remainder taken from reference TRBV7-3 and TRBJ1-2, is GAGVSQTPSNKVTEKGKYVELRCDPISGHTALYWYRQSLGQGPEFLIYFQGTGAADDSGLPNDRFFAVRPEGSVSTLKIQRTERGDSAVYLCASSLGRGARGYTFGSGTRLTVV.

This chain uses TRBV15 with TRBJ1-1; TRBD1 might be the D (6 bases). Trimming left V 0 bases short and J 1 base short, with 9 bases between. CDR3 length: 15 amino acids. Germline V gives CDR1 LNHNV, CDR2 YYDKDF (reference sequence). The CDR3, as DNA: TGTGCCACCAGCAGAGAACAGGGAGCGAACACTGAAGCTTTCTTT. Translation gives CATSREQGANTEAFF.

Note on this clone: A read error may account for a junction end that differs from germline. CDR3 in amino acids: CASSYTTTGQVFF. The DNA for the CDR3 is TGTGCCAGCAGTTACACGACTACGGGACAGGTATTTTTC. The gene calls are TRBV6-6 and TRBJ2-7, with TRBD1 matching 8 bases. This CDR3 has 13 amino acids. Germline CDR1 is MNHNY and CDR2 is SVGAGI (reference sequence).

The CDR3 region is CASSQVGGPTGGPSYEQYF. In DNA form, the CDR3 reads TGTGCCAGCAGCCAAGTTGGGGGGCCCACCGGGGGGCCCTCCTACGAGCAGTACTTC. The chain has TRBV4-2 and TRBJ2-7, with D possibly being TRBD2 (7 bases). This CDR3 region has 19 residues. Germline CDR1 reads LGHNA; CDR2 reads YNFKEQ. Trimming took 1 base from V and 0 from J, leaving 22 bases between them.